Listed below are T cell receptor beta chains from one sample, sequenced in a study of technical replicates of blood from several donors. Repertoires were generated with immunoSEQ multiplex PCR, while TCRdb's copy carries only in-frame clones and drops some. This sample yields tens of thousands of clones, of which about 91% are seen a single time; 0.41% belongs to the top ten. The sequencing input was T cells isolated from PBMCs. Every receptor here comes from a human donor in good health. Each CDR3 is given with its conserved first and last residue. The D gene is left open where the match is weak. Only part of the rows carry a size: once, few, many, or a class if the clone is expanded.

J: TRBJ1-3; D: TRBD1; size: .; V: TRBV5-1; CDR3: CASSLGQGANSGNTIYF; DNA: TGCGCCAGCAGCTTGGGACAGGGGGCGAACTCTGGAAACACCATATATTTT
J: TRBJ2-6; D: .; size: .; V: TRBV5-5; CDR3: CASSLGLPSGANVLTF; DNA: TGTGCCAGCAGCTTGGGGCTCCCCTCTGGGGCCAACGTCCTGACTTTC
J: TRBJ2-7; D: TRBD1; size: .; V: TRBV28; CDR3: CASSLKLGTGFYEQYF; DNA: TGTGCCAGCAGTTTAAAGTTGGGGACAGGATTCTACGAGCAGTACTTC
J: TRBJ2-7; D: .; size: .; V: TRBV7-3; CDR3: CASSSTVSGEQYF; DNA: TGTGCCAGCAGCTCCACTGTCTCGGGCGAGCAGTACTTC
J: TRBJ2-1; D: .; size: .; V: TRBV7-2; CDR3: CASSPYSVMGNEQFF; DNA: TGTGCCAGCAGCCCCTATAGCGTGATGGGCAATGAGCAGTTCTTC
J: TRBJ2-3; D: .; size: .; V: TRBV7-9; CDR3: CASSLGGGWTDTQYF; DNA: TGTGCCAGCAGCTTAGGGGGAGGTTGGACGGATACGCAGTATTTT
J: TRBJ2-1; D: TRBD2; size: .; V: TRBV10-2; CDR3: CASTAPSGRTNEQFF; DNA: TGCGCCAGCACCGCACCTAGCGGGAGAACCAATGAGCAGTTCTTC
J: TRBJ1-2; D: TRBD1; size: .; V: TRBV18; CDR3: CASSPGTGIGVGYGYTF; DNA: TGTGCCAGCTCACCCGGGACAGGTATAGGAGTGGGCTATGGCTACACCTTC
J: TRBJ2-3; D: .; size: .; V: TRBV7-9; CDR3: CASSYTSTDTQYF; DNA: TGTGCCAGCAGCTACACGAGCACAGATACGCAGTATTTT
J: TRBJ1-5; D: .; size: .; V: TRBV6-1; CDR3: CASSETGGAGQPQHF; DNA: TGTGCCAGCAGTGAGACGGGGGGGGCAGGGCAGCCCCAGCATTTT
J: TRBJ1-2; D: TRBD1; size: .; V: TRBV11-2; CDR3: CASSLDLPFSETGYNYGYTF; DNA: TGTGCCAGCAGCTTAGATCTCCCATTTTCCGAGACAGGGTATAACTATGGCTACACCTTC
J: TRBJ1-1; D: .; size: once; V: TRBV25-1; CDR3: CASSGWEGKVTEAFF; DNA: TGTGCCAGCAGTGGGTGGGAGGGGAAGGTCACTGAAGCTTTCTTT
J: TRBJ2-1; D: TRBD2; size: .; V: TRBV4-3; CDR3: CASSLAGSSYNEQFF; DNA: TGCGCCAGCAGCCTAGCGGGTAGCTCCTACAATGAGCAGTTCTTC
J: TRBJ1-5; D: TRBD1; size: once; V: TRBV4-3; CDR3: CASSQEGGTGQPQHF; DNA: TGCGCCAGCAGCCAAGAGGGAGGGACAGGGCAGCCCCAGCATTTT
J: TRBJ2-5; D: TRBD1; size: .; V: TRBV6-1; CDR3: CASSWTGEETQYF; DNA: TGTGCCAGCAGTTGGACAGGGGAGGAGACCCAGTACTTC
J: TRBJ2-4; D: .; size: .; V: TRBV30; CDR3: CAWTGTGNIQYF; DNA: TGTGCCTGGACCGGTACGGGAAACATTCAGTACTTC
J: TRBJ1-3; D: .; size: .; V: TRBV7-9; CDR3: CASSPGRNAANPGNTIYF; DNA: TGTGCCAGCAGCCCAGGGAGGAATGCCGCGAATCCTGGAAACACCATATATTTT
J: TRBJ2-6; D: .; size: .; V: TRBV11-2; CDR3: CASSSNSGVPSKSNVLTF; DNA: TGTGCCAGCAGCTCCAACTCAGGGGTTCCAAGCAAGTCCAACGTCCTGACTTTC
J: TRBJ1-2; D: TRBD1; size: .; V: TRBV7-2; CDR3: CASSHVSTGGRGYTF; DNA: TGTGCCAGCAGCCACGTTTCGACAGGGGGCCGTGGCTACACCTTC
J: TRBJ1-4; D: TRBD1; size: once; V: TRBV4-3; CDR3: CASSPGQSDEKLFF; DNA: TGCGCCAGCAGCCCGGGACAGTCTGATGAAAAACTGTTTTTT
J: TRBJ2-2; D: TRBD2; size: .; V: TRBV5-1; CDR3: CASSGTSGSPRTGELFF; DNA: TGCGCCAGCAGCGGAACTAGCGGGTCCCCGAGGACCGGGGAGCTGTTTTTT
J: TRBJ2-1; D: TRBD2; size: .; V: TRBV5-1; CDR3: CASSLERGLAGVEEQFF; DNA: TGCGCCAGCAGCTTGGAAAGGGGACTAGCGGGAGTGGAGGAGCAGTTCTTC
J: TRBJ2-2; D: .; size: .; V: TRBV5-6; CDR3: CASSLVGTPNTGELFF; DNA: TGTGCCAGCAGCTTGGTCGGGACTCCGAACACCGGGGAGCTGTTTTTT
J: TRBJ2-3; D: TRBD2; size: .; V: TRBV4-1; CDR3: CASSQDPRASGRIDTQYF; DNA: TGCGCCAGCAGCCAAGATCCGAGGGCTAGCGGCAGGATAGATACGCAGTATTTT
J: TRBJ2-1; D: TRBD1; size: .; V: TRBV18; CDR3: CASSPRKGQGPINEQFF; DNA: TGTGCCAGCTCACCTCGCAAAGGACAGGGACCAATCAATGAGCAGTTCTTC
J: TRBJ2-1; D: TRBD2; size: .; V: TRBV11-3; CDR3: CASSTSGSSYNEQFF; DNA: TGTGCCAGCAGCACTAGCGGCAGCTCCTACAATGAGCAGTTCTTC
J: TRBJ2-1; D: TRBD2; size: .; V: TRBV29-1; CDR3: CSVLADFLPRQFF; DNA: TGCAGCGTTCTAGCGGACTTTTTACCTCGGCAGTTCTTC
J: TRBJ1-5; D: .; size: .; V: TRBV19; CDR3: CASRSGIKVGQSTPQHF; DNA: TGTGCCAGTAGGTCCGGTATCAAAGTTGGTCAATCAACGCCCCAGCATTTT
J: TRBJ1-5; D: .; size: .; V: TRBV9; CDR3: CASSEGGGPQHF; DNA: TGTGCCAGCAGTGAAGGGGGGGGGCCCCAGCATTTT
J: TRBJ2-5; D: TRBD2; size: .; V: TRBV9; CDR3: CASSVGLAGGQETQYF; DNA: TGTGCCAGCAGCGTAGGATTAGCGGGAGGGCAAGAGACCCAGTACTTC
J: TRBJ2-7; D: TRBD2; size: .; V: TRBV30; CDR3: CAWSLREGYEQYF; DNA: TGTGCCTGGAGTCTAAGGGAGGGCTACGAGCAGTACTTC
J: TRBJ2-7; D: TRBD2; size: .; V: TRBV6-5; CDR3: CASSPGREVYEQYF; DNA: TGTGCCAGCAGCCCGGGGCGGGAGGTTTACGAGCAGTACTTC
J: TRBJ1-5; D: .; size: .; V: TRBV6-1; CDR3: CASSERFKQGLNQPQHF; DNA: TGTGCCAGCAGTGAAAGGTTCAAGCAGGGGCTGAATCAGCCCCAGCATTTT
J: TRBJ1-2; D: .; size: .; V: TRBV2; CDR3: CASSEHKIQYGYTF; DNA: TGTGCCAGCAGTGAACATAAGATCCAGTATGGCTACACCTTC
J: TRBJ1-4; D: .; size: .; V: TRBV9; CDR3: CASSTSGLINEKLFF; DNA: TGTGCCAGCAGCACCTCGGGTCTAATTAATGAAAAACTGTTTTTT
J: TRBJ2-7; D: TRBD1; size: .; V: TRBV14; CDR3: CASSRTGRNEQYF; DNA: TGTGCCAGCAGTCGGACAGGGAGAAACGAGCAGTACTTC
J: TRBJ2-1; D: .; size: .; V: TRBV19; CDR3: CASKQEGSEQFF; DNA: TGTGCCAGTAAACAGGAGGGGAGTGAGCAGTTCTTC
J: TRBJ1-1; D: TRBD1; size: few; V: TRBV6-1; CDR3: CASRDRWSEAFF; DNA: TGTGCCAGCAGGGACAGGTGGTCTGAAGCTTTCTTT
J: TRBJ1-1; D: .; size: .; V: TRBV28; CDR3: CASSYAGAVETEAFF; DNA: TGTGCCAGCAGTTACGCAGGGGCCGTCGAGACTGAAGCTTTCTTT
J: TRBJ2-7; D: TRBD1; size: .; V: TRBV27; CDR3: CASSSIGQGVYEQYF; DNA: TGTGCCAGCAGTTCCATAGGACAGGGTGTCTACGAGCAGTACTTC
J: TRBJ2-4; D: TRBD2; size: .; V: TRBV6-5; CDR3: CATVKAGTSSIQYF; DNA: TGTGCCACTGTTAAAGCCGGGACTAGCTCCATTCAGTACTTC
J: TRBJ1-2; D: .; size: .; V: TRBV30; CDR3: CATRQGFGYTF; DNA: TGTGCCACTCGGCAGGGGTTTGGCTACACCTTC
J: TRBJ1-1; D: .; size: .; V: TRBV6-1; CDR3: CASSVWGDGSTEAFF; DNA: TGTGCCAGCAGTGTGTGGGGGGACGGGAGCACTGAAGCTTTCTTT
J: TRBJ2-1; D: .; size: .; V: TRBV10-1; CDR3: CASSEKGGSYNEQFF; DNA: TGCGCCAGCAGTGAAAAGGGGGGGTCCTACAATGAGCAGTTCTTC
J: TRBJ1-5; D: .; size: .; V: TRBV28; CDR3: CASSFRSRVGQPQHF; DNA: TGTGCCAGCAGTTTTAGATCCAGGGTCGGACAGCCCCAGCATTTT
J: TRBJ1-2; D: .; size: .; V: TRBV27; CDR3: CASRSGGTNYGYTF; DNA: TGTGCCAGCAGGTCTGGAGGGACGAACTATGGCTACACCTTC
J: TRBJ2-7; D: TRBD2; size: .; V: TRBV5-1; CDR3: CASSTTSGSYEQYF; DNA: TGCGCCAGCAGCACTACTAGCGGGAGCTACGAGCAGTACTTC
J: TRBJ2-6; D: .; size: once; V: TRBV5-4; CDR3: CASSLMASGANVLTF; DNA: TGTGCCAGCAGCTTAATGGCCTCTGGGGCCAACGTCCTGACTTTC
J: TRBJ2-1; D: TRBD2; size: .; V: TRBV7-9; CDR3: CASSHTSGGYNEQFF; DNA: TGTGCCAGCAGCCATACTAGCGGCGGCTACAATGAGCAGTTCTTC
J: TRBJ1-1; D: TRBD1; size: .; V: TRBV6-5; CDR3: CASSLTGTYTEAFF; DNA: TGTGCCAGCAGCTTGACAGGGACCTACACTGAAGCTTTCTTT
J: TRBJ1-2; D: TRBD1; size: .; V: TRBV18; CDR3: CASSGQAEYGYTF; DNA: TGTGCCAGCTCAGGACAGGCGGAGTATGGCTACACCTTC
J: TRBJ2-1; D: TRBD2; size: .; V: TRBV11-2; CDR3: CASSLDSGREGVGFDEQFF; DNA: TGTGCCAGCAGCTTAGATTCGGGGCGGGAGGGCGTGGGTTTTGATGAGCAGTTCTTC
J: TRBJ2-3; D: TRBD2; size: .; V: TRBV6-5; CDR3: CASSWTSGRNTQYF; DNA: TGTGCCAGCAGTTGGACTAGCGGGAGAAATACGCAGTATTTT
J: TRBJ1-1; D: TRBD1; size: .; V: TRBV5-1; CDR3: CASSLGTGNTEAFF; DNA: TGCGCCAGCAGCTTGGGGACAGGGAACACTGAAGCTTTCTTT